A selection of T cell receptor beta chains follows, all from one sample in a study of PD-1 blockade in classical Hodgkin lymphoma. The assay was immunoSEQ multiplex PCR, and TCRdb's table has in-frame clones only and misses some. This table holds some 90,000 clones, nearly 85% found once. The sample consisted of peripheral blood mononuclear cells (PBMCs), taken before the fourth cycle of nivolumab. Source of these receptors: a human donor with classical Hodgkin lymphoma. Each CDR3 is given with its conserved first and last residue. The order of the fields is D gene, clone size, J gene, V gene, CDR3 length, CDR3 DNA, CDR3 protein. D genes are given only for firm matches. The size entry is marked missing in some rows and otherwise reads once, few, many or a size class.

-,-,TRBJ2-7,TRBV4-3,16,TGCGCCAGCAGCCAAGATCGCATACCTAGCTCCTACGAGCAGTACTTC,CASSQDRIPSSYEQYF
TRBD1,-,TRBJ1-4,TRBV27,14,TGTGCCAGCAAGCGAACAGGGGTGGCTGAAAAACTGTTTTTT,CASKRTGVAEKLFF
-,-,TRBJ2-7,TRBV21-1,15,TGTGCCAGCAGCAACGGCGGAGGTCCCTTTTACGAGCAGTACTTC,CASSNGGGPFYEQYF
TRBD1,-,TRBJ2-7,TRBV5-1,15,TGCGCCAGCAGCTTGGCCACAGGGGTTTCCTACGAGCAGTACTTC,CASSLATGVSYEQYF
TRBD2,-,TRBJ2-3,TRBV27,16,TGTGCCAGCAGTTCTCCGACTAGCGGATACACAGATACGCAGTATTTT,CASSSPTSGYTDTQYF
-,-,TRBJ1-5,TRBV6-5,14,TGTGCCAGCAGTTACTCGAGGGGTTTCCAGCCCCAGCATTTT,CASSYSRGFQPQHF
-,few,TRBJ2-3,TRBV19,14,TGTGCCAGTACCACCACCGGGGCAACAGATACGCAGTATTTT,CASTTTGATDTQYF
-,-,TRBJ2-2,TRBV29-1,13,TGCAGCGTGGTAACACCGAACACCGGGGAGCTGTTTTTT,CSVVTPNTGELFF
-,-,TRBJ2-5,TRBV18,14,TGTGCCAGCTATAGAGAGAACCTGGGGGAGACCCAGTACTTC,CASYRENLGETQYF
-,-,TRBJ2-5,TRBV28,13,TGTGCCAGCAGTTTTAGGACGATAGAGACCCAGTACTTC,CASSFRTIETQYF
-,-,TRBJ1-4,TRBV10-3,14,TGTGCCACCAGGAGGGAAGCGGAAGGCGAAAAACTGTTTTTT,CATRREAEGEKLFF
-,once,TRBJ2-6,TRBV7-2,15,TGTGCCAGCAGCTTAGGTGCATTCGGGGCCAACGTCCTGACTTTC,CASSLGAFGANVLTF
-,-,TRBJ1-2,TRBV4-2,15,TGTGCCAGCAGCCGGACTAAGGACAGTAGCTATGGCTACACCTTC,CASSRTKDSSYGYTF
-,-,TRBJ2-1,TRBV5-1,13,TGCGCCAGCAGCTTGAACTCGAGAAATGAGCAGTTCTTC,CASSLNSRNEQFF
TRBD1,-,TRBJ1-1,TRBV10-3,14,TGTGCCATCAGTGGGACAGGGGCTCGGGGTGAAGCTTTCTTT,CAISGTGARGEAFF
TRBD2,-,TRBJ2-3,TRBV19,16,TGTGCCAGTAGTATGGGACTAGCGGGAGGGACAGATACGCAGTATTTT,CASSMGLAGGTDTQYF
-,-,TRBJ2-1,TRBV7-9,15,TGTGCCAGCAGCCCGTTAGGCGTTGTGACCAATGAGCAGTTCTTC,CASSPLGVVTNEQFF
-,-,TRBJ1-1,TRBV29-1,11,TGCAGTGGGCGAGGGTTGGCGGAAGCTTTCTTT,CSGRGLAEAFF
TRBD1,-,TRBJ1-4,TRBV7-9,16,TGTGCCAGCAGCAGCGGGACAGGGGGCTTTGGCGAAAAACTGTTTTTT,CASSSGTGGFGEKLFF
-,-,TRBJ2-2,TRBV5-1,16,TGCGCCAGCAGCTTGGGGCAGGGAGGGAACACCGGGGAGCTGTTTTTT,CASSLGQGGNTGELFF
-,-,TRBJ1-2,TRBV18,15,TGTGCCAGCTCAACGGACAGCAAAGCTAACTATGGCTACACCTTC,CASSTDSKANYGYTF